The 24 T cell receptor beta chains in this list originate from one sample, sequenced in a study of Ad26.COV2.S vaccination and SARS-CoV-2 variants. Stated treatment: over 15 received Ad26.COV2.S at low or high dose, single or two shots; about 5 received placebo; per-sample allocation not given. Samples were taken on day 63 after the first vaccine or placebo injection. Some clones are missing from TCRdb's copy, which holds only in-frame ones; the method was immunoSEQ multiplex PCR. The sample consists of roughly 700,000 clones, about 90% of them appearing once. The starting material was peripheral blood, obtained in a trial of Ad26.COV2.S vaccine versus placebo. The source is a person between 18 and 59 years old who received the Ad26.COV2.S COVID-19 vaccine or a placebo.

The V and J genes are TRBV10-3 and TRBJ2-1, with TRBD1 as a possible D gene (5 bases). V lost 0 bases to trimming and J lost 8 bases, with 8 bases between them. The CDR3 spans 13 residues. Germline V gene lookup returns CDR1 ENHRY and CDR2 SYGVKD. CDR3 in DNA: TGTGCCATCAGTGAGTCAGTGGGGCATGAGCAGTTCTTC. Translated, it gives CAISESVGHEQFF.

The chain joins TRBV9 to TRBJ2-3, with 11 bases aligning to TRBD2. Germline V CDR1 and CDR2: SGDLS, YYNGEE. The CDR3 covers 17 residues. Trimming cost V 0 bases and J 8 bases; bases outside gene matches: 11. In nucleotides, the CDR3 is TGTGCCAGCAGCGTAGGTACTAGCGGGAGTTCGTCAGTTACGCAGTATTTT. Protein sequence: CASSVGTSGSSSVTQYF.

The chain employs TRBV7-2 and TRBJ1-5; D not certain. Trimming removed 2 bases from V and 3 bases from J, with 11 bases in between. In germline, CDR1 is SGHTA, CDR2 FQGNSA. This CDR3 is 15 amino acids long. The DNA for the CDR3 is TGTGCCAGCAGCTTATTGGAGGGTTTCAATCAGCCCCAGCATTTT. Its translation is CASSLLEGFNQPQHF.

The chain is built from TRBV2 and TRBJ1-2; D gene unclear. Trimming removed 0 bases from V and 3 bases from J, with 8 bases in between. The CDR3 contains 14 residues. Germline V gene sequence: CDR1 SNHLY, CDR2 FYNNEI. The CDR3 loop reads CASSEAGRHYGYTF. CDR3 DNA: TGTGCCAGCAGTGAAGCGGGCAGGCACTATGGCTACACCTTC.

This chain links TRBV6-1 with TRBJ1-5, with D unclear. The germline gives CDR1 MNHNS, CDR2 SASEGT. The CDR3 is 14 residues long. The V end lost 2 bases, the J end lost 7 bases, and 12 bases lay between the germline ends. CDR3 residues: CASSESVGVQPQHF. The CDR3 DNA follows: TGTGCCAGCAGTGAATCGGTGGGAGTACAGCCCCAGCATTTT.

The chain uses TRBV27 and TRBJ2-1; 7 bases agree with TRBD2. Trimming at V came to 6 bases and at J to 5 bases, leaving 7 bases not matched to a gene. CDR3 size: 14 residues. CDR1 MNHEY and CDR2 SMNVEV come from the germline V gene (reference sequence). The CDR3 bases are TGTGCCAGCAGCAGGACTAGTGGGCACAATGAGCAGTTCTTC. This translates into CASSRTSGHNEQFF.

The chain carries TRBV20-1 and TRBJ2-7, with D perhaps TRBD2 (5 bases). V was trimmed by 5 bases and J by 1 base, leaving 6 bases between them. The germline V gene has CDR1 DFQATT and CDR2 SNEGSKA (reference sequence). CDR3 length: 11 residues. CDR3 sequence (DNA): TGCAGTGCTGGAGGATCCTACGAGCAGTACTTC. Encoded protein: CSAGGSYEQYF.

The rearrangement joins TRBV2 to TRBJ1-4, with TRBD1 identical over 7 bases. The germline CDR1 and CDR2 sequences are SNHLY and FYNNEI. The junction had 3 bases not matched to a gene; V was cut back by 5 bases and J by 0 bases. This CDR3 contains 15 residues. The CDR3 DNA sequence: TGTGCCAGCAGTAGGGACAGCTCAACTAATGAAAAACTGTTTTTT. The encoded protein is CASSRDSSTNEKLFF.

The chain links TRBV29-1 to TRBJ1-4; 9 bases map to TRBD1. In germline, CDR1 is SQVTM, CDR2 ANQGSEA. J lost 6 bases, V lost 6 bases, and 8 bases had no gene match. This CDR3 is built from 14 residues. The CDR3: CSVAYRGRDEKLFF. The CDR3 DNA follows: TGCAGCGTAGCCTACAGGGGGCGCGATGAAAAACTGTTTTTT.

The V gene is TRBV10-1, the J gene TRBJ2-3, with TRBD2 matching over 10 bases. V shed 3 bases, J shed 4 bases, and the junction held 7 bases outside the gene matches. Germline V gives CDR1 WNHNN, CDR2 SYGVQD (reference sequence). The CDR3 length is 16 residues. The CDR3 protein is CASSDLGLAGADTQYF. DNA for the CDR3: TGCGCCAGCAGTGATTTGGGGCTAGCGGGAGCAGATACGCAGTATTTT.

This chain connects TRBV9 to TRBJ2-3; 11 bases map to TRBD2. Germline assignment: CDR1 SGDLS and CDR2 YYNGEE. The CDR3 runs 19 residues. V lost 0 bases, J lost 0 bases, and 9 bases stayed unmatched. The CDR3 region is CASSVALAGGVQSTDTQYF. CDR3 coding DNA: TGTGCCAGCAGCGTAGCTTTAGCGGGGGGGGTCCAAAGCACAGATACGCAGTATTTT.

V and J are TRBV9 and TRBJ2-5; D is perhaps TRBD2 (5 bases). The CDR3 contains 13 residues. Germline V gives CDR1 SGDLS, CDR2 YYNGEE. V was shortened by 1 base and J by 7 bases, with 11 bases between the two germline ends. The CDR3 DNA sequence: TGTGCCAGCAGCGTAACAGCGGCGGCGACCCAGTACTTC. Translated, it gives CASSVTAAATQYF. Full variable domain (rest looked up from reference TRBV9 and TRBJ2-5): DSGVTQTPKHLITATGQRVTLRCSPRSGDLSVYWYQQSLDQGLQFLIQYYNGEERAKGNILERFSAQQFPDLHSELNLSSLELGDSALYFCASSVTAAATQYFGPGTRLLVL.

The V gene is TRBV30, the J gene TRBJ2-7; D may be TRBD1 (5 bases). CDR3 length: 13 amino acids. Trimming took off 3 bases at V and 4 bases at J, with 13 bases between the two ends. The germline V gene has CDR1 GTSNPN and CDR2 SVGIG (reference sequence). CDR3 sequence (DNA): TGTGCCTGGAGGACAACCGACAGTTACGAGCAGTACTTC. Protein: CAWRTTDSYEQYF. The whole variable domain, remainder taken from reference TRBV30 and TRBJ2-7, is SQTIHQWPATLVQPVGSPLSLECTVEGTSNPNLYWYRQAAGRGLQLLFYSVGIGQISSEVPQNLSASRPQDRQFILSSKKLLLSDSGFYLCAWRTTDSYEQYFGPGTRLTVT.

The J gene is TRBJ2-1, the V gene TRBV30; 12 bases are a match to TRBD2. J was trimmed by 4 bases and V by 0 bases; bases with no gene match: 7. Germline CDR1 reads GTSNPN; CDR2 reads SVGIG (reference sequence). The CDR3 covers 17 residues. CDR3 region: CAWSVLGLAGTYNEQFF. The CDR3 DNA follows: TGTGCCTGGAGTGTCCTTGGACTAGCGGGAACATACAATGAGCAGTTCTTC.

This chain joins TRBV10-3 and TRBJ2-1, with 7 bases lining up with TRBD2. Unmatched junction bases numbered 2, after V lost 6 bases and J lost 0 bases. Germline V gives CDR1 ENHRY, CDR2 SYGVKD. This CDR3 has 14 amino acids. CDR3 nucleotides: TGTGCCATCAGGGGGACTAACTCCTACAATGAGCAGTTCTTC. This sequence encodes CAIRGTNSYNEQFF.

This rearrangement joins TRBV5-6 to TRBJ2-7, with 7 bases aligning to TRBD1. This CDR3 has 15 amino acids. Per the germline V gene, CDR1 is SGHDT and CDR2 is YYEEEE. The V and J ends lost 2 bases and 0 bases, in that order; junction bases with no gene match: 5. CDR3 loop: CASSLDPGGSYEQYF. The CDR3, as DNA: TGTGCCAGCAGCTTAGACCCAGGGGGCTCCTACGAGCAGTACTTC.

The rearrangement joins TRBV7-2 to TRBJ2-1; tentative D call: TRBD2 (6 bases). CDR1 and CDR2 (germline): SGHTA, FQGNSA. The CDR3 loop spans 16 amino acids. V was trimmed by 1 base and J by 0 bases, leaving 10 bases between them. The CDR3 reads CASSLVGGSSYNEQFF. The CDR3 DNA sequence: TGTGCCAGCAGCTTAGTGGGGGGTAGCTCCTACAATGAGCAGTTCTTC.

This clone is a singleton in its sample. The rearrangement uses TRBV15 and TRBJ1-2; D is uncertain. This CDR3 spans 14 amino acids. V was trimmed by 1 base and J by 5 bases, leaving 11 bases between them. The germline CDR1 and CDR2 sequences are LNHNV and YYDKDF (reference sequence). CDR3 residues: CATSRGGTSYGYTF. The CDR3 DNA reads TGTGCCACCAGCAGAGGAGGAACCTCATATGGCTACACCTTC.

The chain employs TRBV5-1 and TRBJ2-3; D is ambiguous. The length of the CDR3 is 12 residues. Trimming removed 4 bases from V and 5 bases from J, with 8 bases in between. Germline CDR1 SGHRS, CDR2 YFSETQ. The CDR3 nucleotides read TGCGCCAGCAGCGCGACCGGAGATACGCAGTATTTT. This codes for CASSATGDTQYF.

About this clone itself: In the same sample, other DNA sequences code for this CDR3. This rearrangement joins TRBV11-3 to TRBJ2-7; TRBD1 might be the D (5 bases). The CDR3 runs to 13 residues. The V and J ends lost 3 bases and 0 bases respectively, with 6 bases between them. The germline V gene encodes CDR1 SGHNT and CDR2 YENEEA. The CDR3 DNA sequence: TGTGCCAGCAGCTTGGGGCCCTCCTACGAGCAGTACTTC. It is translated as CASSLGPSYEQYF.

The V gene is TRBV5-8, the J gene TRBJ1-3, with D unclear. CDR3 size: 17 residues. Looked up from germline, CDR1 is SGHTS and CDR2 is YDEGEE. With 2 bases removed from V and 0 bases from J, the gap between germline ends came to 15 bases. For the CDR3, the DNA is TGTGCCAGCAGCTTAACATTTGGTTCCGTCTCTGGAAACACCATATATTTT. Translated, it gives CASSLTFGSVSGNTIYF. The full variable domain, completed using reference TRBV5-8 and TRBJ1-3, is EAGVTQSPTHLIKTRGQQATLRCSPISGHTSVYWYQQALGLGLQFLLWYDEGEERNRGNFPPRFSGRQFPNYSSELNVNALELEDSALYLCASSLTFGSVSGNTIYFGEGSWLTVV.

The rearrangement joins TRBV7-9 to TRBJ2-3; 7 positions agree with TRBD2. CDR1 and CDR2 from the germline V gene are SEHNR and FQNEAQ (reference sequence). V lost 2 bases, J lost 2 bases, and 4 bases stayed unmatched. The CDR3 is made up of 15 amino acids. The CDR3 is CASSLSAGVTDTQYF. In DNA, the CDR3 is TGTGCCAGCAGCTTATCCGCGGGAGTCACAGATACGCAGTATTTT.

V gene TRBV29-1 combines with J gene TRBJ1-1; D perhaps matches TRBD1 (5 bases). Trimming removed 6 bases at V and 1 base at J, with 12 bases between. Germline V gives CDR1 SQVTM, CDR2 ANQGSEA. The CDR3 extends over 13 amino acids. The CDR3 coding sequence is TGCAGCGTCAGGGTTACACCGAACACTGAAGCTTTCTTT. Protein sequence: CSVRVTPNTEAFF.

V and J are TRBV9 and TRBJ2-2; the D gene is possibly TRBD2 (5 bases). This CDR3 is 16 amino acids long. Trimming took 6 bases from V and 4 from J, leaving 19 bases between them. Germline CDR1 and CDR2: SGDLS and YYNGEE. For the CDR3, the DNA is TGTGCCAGCACCCAAAGCGGCGTTTGGGGCACCGGGGAGCTGTTTTTT. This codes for CASTQSGVWGTGELFF.